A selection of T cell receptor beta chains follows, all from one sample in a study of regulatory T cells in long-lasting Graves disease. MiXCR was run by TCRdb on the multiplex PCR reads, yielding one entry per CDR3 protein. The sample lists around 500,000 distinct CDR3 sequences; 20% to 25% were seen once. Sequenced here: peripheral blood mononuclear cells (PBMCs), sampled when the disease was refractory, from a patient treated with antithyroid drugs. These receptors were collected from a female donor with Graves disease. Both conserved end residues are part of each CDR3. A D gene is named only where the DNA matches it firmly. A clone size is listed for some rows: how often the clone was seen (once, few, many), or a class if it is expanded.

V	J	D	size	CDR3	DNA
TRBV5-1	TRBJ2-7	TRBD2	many	CASSITGGRSYEQYF	TGCGCCAGCAGTATTACGGGAGGCCGCTCCTACGAGCAGTACTTC
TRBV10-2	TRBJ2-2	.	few	CASSSGFNTGELFF	TGCGCCAGCAGTAGCGGGTTCAACACCGGGGAGCTGTTTTTT
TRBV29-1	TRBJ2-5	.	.	CSVGTVQETQYF	TGCAGCGTTGGTACTGTACAAGAGACCCAGTACTTC
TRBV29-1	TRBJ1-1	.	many	CSVEEGAGPTEAFF	TGCAGCGTTGAAGAGGGTGCAGGGCCTACTGAAGCTTTCTTT
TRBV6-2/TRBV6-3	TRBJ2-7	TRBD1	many	CASTNPGQGSHEQYF	TGTGCCAGCACCAACCCGGGACAGGGGTCCCACGAGCAGTACTTC
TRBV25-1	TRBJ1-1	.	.	CASSESGSNTEAFF	TGTGCCAGCAGTGAATCGGGTTCGAACACTGAAGCTTTCTTT
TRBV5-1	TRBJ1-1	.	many	CASRFGGAENTEAFF	TGCGCCAGCAGGTTCGGAGGGGCCGAGAACACTGAAGCTTTCTTT
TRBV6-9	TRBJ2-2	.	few	CASSSEIANTGELFF	TGTGCCAGCAGTTCAGAGATCGCGAACACCGGGGAGCTGTTTTTT
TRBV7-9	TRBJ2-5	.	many	CASSFPVIETQYF	TGTGCCAGCAGCTTTCCCGTGATAGAGACCCAGTACTTC
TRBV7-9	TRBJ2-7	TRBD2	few	CASSLSASGVYEQYF	TGTGCCAGCAGCTTATCTGCTAGCGGAGTCTACGAGCAGTACTTC
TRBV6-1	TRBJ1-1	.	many	CASSPLGVNTEAFF	TGTGCCAGCAGTCCCCTCGGGGTGAACACTGAAGCTTTCTTT
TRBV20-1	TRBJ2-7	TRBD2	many	CSARVAGGYEQYF	TGCAGTGCTAGAGTAGCGGGAGGCTACGAGCAGTACTTC
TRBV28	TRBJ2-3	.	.	CASSFRDPFRTQYF	TGTGCCAGCAGTTTCCGGGACCCCTTTCGTACGCAGTATTTT
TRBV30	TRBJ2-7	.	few	CAWSVHIGGAQYF	TGTGCCTGGAGTGTACACATTGGGGGAGCGCAGTACTTC
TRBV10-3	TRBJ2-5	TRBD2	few	CAISLGLAGGETQYF	TGTGCCATCAGCCTTGGACTAGCGGGAGGAGAGACCCAGTACTTC
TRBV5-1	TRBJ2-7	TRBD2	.	CASDSLAGSYEQYF	TGCGCCAGCGATAGTCTAGCGGGAAGCTACGAGCAGTACTTC
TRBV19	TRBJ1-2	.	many	CASTGQAANYGYTF	TGTGCCAGCACGGGCCAGGCAGCTAACTATGGCTACACCTTC
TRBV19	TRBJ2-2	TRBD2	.	CASSSWEGLTGELFF	TGTGCCAGTAGTTCGTGGGAGGGCCTCACCGGGGAGCTGTTTTTT
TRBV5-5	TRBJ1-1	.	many	CASSLGLMMNTEAFF	TGTGCCAGCAGCTTGGGGTTGATGATGAACACTGAAGCTTTCTTT
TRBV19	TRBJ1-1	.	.	CASSIIQGMNTEAFF	TGTGCCAGTAGTATCATCCAGGGCATGAACACTGAAGCTTTCTTT
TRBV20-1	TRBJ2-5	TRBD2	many	CSARGGWETQYF	TGCAGTGCTAGGGGAGGGTGGGAGACCCAGTACTTC
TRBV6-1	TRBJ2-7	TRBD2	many	CASSPSGSRYEQYF	TGTGCCAGCAGTCCCAGCGGGAGTAGATACGAGCAGTACTTC
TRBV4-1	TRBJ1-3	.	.	CASSQDLRGGRSGNTIYF	TGCGCCAGCAGCCAAGACCTCCGAGGGGGACGCTCTGGAAACACCATATATTTT
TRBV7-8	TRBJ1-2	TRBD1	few	CASSSVQGQGWGGYTF	TGTGCCAGCAGCTCAGTCCAGGGACAGGGTTGGGGGGGCTACACCTTC
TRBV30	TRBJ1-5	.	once	CAWSPGQSNQPQHF	TGTGCCTGGAGCCCTGGACAGAGCAATCAGCCCCAGCATTTT
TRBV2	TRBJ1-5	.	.	CASSEQFIDRPDSNQPQHF	TGTGCCAGCAGTGAACAGTTCATTGACAGGCCCGACAGCAATCAGCCCCAGCATTTT
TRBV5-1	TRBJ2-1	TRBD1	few	CASSLGQGAYNEQFF	TGCGCCAGCAGCTTGGGCCAGGGGGCCTACAATGAGCAGTTCTTC
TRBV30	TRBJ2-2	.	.	CACMTGTHNTGELFF	TGTGCCTGTATGACCGGGACACACAACACCGGGGAGCTGTTTTTT
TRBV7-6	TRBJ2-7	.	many	CASSPFLAYEQYF	TGTGCCAGCAGCCCGTTCTTGGCCTACGAGCAGTACTTC
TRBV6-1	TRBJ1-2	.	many	CASRSTEFYGYTF	TGTGCCAGCAGGTCGACTGAGTTCTATGGCTACACCTTC
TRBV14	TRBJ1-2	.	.	CASSQDFLPDRSDGYTF	TGTGCCAGCAGCCAAGATTTTCTTCCCGACCGTTCGGATGGCTACACCTTC
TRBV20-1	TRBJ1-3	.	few	CSARVRTSGSGNTIYF	TGCAGTGCTAGGGTTAGGACGTCCGGCTCTGGAAACACCATATATTTT
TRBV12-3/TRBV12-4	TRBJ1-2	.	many	CASSIAGTFNYGYTF	TGTGCCAGCAGTATAGCCGGGACATTCAACTATGGCTACACCTTC
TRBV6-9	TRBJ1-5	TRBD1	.	CASSFNRGWGNQPQHF	TGTGCCAGCAGTTTCAACAGGGGATGGGGCAATCAGCCCCAGCATTTT
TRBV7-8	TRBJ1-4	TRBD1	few	CASSVRDRGEKLFF	TGTGCCAGCAGCGTACGGGACAGGGGAGAAAAACTGTTTTTT